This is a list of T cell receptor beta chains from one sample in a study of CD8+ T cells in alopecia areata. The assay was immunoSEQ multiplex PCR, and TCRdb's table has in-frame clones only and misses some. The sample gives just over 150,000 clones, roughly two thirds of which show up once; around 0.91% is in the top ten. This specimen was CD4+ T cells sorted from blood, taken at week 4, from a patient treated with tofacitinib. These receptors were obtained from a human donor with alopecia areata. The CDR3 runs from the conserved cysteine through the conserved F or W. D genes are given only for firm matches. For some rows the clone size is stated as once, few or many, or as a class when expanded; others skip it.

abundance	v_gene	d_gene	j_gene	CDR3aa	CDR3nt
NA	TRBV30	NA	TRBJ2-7	CAWSARRVPYEQYF	TGTGCCTGGAGTGCCCGCAGGGTGCCCTACGAGCAGTACTTC
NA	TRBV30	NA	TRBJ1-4	CAWTWGATNEKLFF	TGTGCCTGGACCTGGGGGGCCACTAATGAAAAACTGTTTTTT
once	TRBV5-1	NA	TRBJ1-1	CASSIWESRKASTEAFF	TGCGCCAGCAGCATTTGGGAATCGAGGAAGGCTAGCACTGAAGCTTTCTTT
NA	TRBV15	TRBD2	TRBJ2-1	CATSSSGARSWYEQFF	TGTGCCACCAGCAGTAGCGGGGCCAGATCGTGGTATGAGCAGTTCTTC
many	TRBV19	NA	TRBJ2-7	CASSFGRSYEQYF	TGTGCCAGTAGTTTCGGCAGGAGCTACGAGCAGTACTTC
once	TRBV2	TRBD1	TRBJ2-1	CASSGTGGGEQFF	TGTGCCAGCAGCGGGACAGGGGGGGGTGAGCAGTTCTTC
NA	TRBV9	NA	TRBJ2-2	CASSPLNTGELFF	TGTGCCAGCAGCCCCCTCAACACCGGGGAGCTGTTTTTT
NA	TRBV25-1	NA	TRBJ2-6	CASSLSGANVLTF	TGTGCCAGCAGTCTCTCTGGGGCCAACGTCCTGACTTTC
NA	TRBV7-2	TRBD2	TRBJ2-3	CASSFLAGGPRDTQYF	TGTGCCAGCAGCTTCCTAGCGGGGGGCCCGAGGGATACGCAGTATTTT
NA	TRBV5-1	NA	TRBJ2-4	CASSLRGLGLDIQYF	TGCGCCAGCAGCTTACGGGGGCTGGGACTGGACATTCAGTACTTC
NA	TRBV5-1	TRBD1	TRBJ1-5	CASSSNTGGNQPQHF	TGCGCCAGCAGCTCGAATACAGGGGGTAATCAGCCCCAGCATTTT
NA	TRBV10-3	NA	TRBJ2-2	CAISESPSATGELFF	TGTGCCATCAGTGAGTCGCCGTCAGCCACCGGGGAGCTGTTTTTT
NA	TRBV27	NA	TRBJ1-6	CASSLEVQGSPLHF	TGTGCCAGCAGTTTAGAGGTACAGGGATCACCCCTCCACTTT
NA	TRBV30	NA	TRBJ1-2	CAWSTGLNYGYTF	TGTGCCTGGTCAACAGGGCTTAACTATGGCTACACCTTC
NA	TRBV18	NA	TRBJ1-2	CASSPGEGVAGYTF	TGTGCCAGCTCACCTGGAGAAGGGGTCGCCGGCTACACCTTC
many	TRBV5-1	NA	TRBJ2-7	CASSWGRLSYEQYF	TGCGCCAGCAGCTGGGGACGTCTCTCCTACGAGCAGTACTTC
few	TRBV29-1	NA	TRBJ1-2	CSVEVVPNYGYTF	TGCAGCGTTGAGGTAGTCCCAAACTATGGCTACACCTTC
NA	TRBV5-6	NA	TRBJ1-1	CASSFTGSGNTEAFF	TGTGCCAGCAGCTTCACGGGTAGTGGGAACACTGAAGCTTTCTTT
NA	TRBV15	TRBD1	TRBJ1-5	CATKAGTGASLSNQPQHF	TGTGCCACCAAAGCCGGGACAGGGGCCAGTCTTAGCAATCAGCCCCAGCATTTT
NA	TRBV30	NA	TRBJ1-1	CAWSVREDTEAFF	TGTGCCTGGAGTGTACGGGAGGACACTGAAGCTTTCTTT
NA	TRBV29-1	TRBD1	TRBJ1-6	CSALTGNNSPLHF	TGCAGCGCCTTGACAGGGAATAATTCACCCCTCCACTTT
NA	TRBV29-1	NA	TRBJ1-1	CSVDRLNTEAFF	TGCAGCGTTGACAGACTGAACACTGAAGCTTTCTTT
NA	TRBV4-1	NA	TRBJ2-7	CASSSPEHFEQYF	TGCGCCAGCAGCTCTCCCGAGCACTTCGAGCAGTACTTC
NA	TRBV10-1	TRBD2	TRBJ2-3	CASSESFGGAIDTQYF	TGCGCCAGCAGTGAGTCGTTCGGGGGGGCCATTGATACGCAGTATTTT
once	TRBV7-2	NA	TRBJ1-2	CASEPGQNYGYTF	TGTGCCAGCGAGCCGGGGCAGAACTATGGCTACACCTTC
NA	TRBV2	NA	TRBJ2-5	CASSAREETQYF	TGTGCCAGCAGCGCGAGAGAGGAGACCCAGTACTTC
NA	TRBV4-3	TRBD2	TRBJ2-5	CASSQELAGRETQYF	TGCGCCAGCAGCCAAGAACTAGCGGGGCGAGAGACCCAGTACTTC
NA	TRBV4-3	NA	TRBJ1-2	CASSQGHGNYGYTF	TGCGCCAGCAGCCAAGGCCACGGTAACTATGGCTACACCTTC
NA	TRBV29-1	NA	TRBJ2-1	CSVEVYGTQGDEQFF	TGCAGCGTTGAAGTATACGGGACACAGGGTGATGAGCAGTTCTTC
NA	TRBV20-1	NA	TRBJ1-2	CSASGYGYTF	TGCAGTGCTAGCGGCTATGGCTACACCTTC
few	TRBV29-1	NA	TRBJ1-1	CSVGTGDLNTEAFF	TGCAGCGTTGGGACCGGGGATTTGAACACTGAAGCTTTCTTT
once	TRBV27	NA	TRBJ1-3	CASSPGMGNTIYF	TGTGCCAGCAGCCCAGGGATGGGAAACACCATATATTTT
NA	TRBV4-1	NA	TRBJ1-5	CASSQVGTQNQPQHF	TGCGCCAGCAGCCAAGTGGGTACACAGAATCAGCCCCAGCATTTT
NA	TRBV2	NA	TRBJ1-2	CAVVRNLNYGYTF	TGTGCCGTGGTTCGGAACCTTAACTATGGCTACACCTTC
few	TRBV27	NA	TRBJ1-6	CASSLSTGSWSPLHF	TGTGCCAGCAGTTTATCAACAGGGAGTTGGTCACCCCTCCACTTT
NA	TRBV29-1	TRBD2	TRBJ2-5	CSVAGPGETQYF	TGCAGCGTAGCGGGGCCCGGGGAGACCCAGTACTTC
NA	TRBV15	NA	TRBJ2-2	CATSRAVRKTGELFF	TGTGCCACCAGCAGAGCGGTCAGGAAGACCGGGGAGCTGTTTTTT
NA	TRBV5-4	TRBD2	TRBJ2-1	CASSLYSGAIQYNEQFF	TGTGCCAGCAGCTTGTATAGCGGGGCGATACAATACAATGAGCAGTTCTTC
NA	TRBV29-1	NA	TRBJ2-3	CSVDSGGTDTQYF	TGCAGCGTTGACTCAGGGGGCACAGATACGCAGTATTTT
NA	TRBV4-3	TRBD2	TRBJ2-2	CASSQDNGGASTGELFF	TGCGCCAGCAGCCAAGATAACGGGGGGGCGAGCACCGGGGAGCTGTTTTTT